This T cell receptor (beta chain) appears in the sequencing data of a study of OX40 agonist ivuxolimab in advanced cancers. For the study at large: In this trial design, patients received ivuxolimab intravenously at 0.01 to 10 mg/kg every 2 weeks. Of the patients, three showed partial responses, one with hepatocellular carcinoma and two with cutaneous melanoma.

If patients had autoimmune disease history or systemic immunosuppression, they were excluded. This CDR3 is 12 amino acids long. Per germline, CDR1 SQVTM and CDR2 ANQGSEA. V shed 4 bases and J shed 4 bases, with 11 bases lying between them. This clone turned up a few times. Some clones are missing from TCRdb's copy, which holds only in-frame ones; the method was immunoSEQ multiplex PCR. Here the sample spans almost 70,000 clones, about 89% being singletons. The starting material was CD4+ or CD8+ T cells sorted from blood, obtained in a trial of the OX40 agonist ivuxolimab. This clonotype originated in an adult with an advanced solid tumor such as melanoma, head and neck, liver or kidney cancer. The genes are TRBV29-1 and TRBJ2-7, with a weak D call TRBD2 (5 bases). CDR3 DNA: TGCAGCGTTGTCGGGGTCCTTTACGAGCAGTACTTC. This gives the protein CSVVGVLYEQYF.